This TCR beta chain was recovered during a study of blood T cells in healthy people across ages. Study results and limitations: Naive T cell percentage by flow cytometry tracked strongly with beta diversity.

Regarding this clonotype: What it recognizes is unknown.

The second PCR ran roughly 6 to 12 cycles with a sample-barcoded 5' primer and J-beta primers. One entry per CDR3 protein results from TCRdb running MiXCR on the 5' RACE reads. The table lists around 710,000 distinct CDR3 sequences, about 40% of them singletons. Every sample had a minimum of 6.5 million PBMCs isolated. V was pared by 0 bases and J by 3 bases, with 12 bases between. CDR1 is LGHNA and CDR2 is YNFKEQ in the germline V gene. The CDR3 totals 15 residues. This sequence originates from a woman aged 60-70 years in good health. The source material was blood. V and J are TRBV4-2 and TRBJ2-7; D perhaps matches TRBD2 (6 bases). The CDR3 spells CASSQDSGLSYEQYF. The CDR3 nucleotides are TGTGCCAGCAGCCAAGACAGCGGGCTAAGCTACGAGCAGTACTTC.